Detailed here is one TCR beta chain. This sample was taken from a study of OX40 agonist ivuxolimab in advanced cancers. Study-level information: Participants could have had prior anti-PD-1, anti-PD-L1 or anti-CTLA-4 therapy, and around 40% had some.

V was shortened by 3 bases and J by 1 base, with 7 bases between the two germline ends. Looked up from germline, CDR1 is SGHRS and CDR2 is YFSETQ. The CDR3 has 13 amino acids. Clones were read by immunoSEQ multiplex PCR, and TCRdb kept only the in-frame ones, dropping some. The data hold tens of thousands of clones, with 70% to 90% observed a single time. Here the sequenced sample was CD4+ or CD8+ T cells sorted from blood, taken in a trial of the OX40 agonist ivuxolimab. The chain carries TRBV5-1 and TRBJ1-1; TRBD1 might be the D (6 bases). The receptor comes from an adult with an advanced solid tumor such as melanoma, head and neck, liver or kidney cancer. Here the CDR3 DNA reads TGCGCCAGCAGCTCGGGACAGAACACTGAAGCTTTCTTT. It specifies CASSSGQNTEAFF.